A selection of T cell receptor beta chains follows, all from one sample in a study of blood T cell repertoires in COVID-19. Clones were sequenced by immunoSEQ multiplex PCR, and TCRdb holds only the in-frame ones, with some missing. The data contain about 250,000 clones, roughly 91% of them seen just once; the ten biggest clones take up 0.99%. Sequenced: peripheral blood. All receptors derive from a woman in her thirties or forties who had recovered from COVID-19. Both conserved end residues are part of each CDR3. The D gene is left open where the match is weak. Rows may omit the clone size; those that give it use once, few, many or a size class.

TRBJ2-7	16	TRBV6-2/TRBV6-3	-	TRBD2	CASSYGTSGQPYEQYF	TGTGCCAGCAGTTACGGGACTAGCGGGCAACCCTACGAGCAGTACTTC
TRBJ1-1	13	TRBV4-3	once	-	CASSQGRGHQAFF	TGCGCCAGCAGCCAAGGACGGGGACACCAAGCTTTCTTT
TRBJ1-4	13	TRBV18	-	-	CASRGGGTEKLFF	TGTGCCAGCCGCGGGGGAGGTACGGAAAAACTGTTTTTT
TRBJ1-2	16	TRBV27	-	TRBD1	CASSLSGTGVTYGYTF	TGTGCCAGCAGTTTGTCTGGGACAGGGGTAACCTATGGCTACACCTTC
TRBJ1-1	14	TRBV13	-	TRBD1	CASSWGQGDTEAFF	TGTGCCAGCAGCTGGGGACAGGGGGACACTGAAGCTTTCTTT
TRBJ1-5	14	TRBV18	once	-	CASSLGTRNQPQHF	TGTGCCAGCTCTCTGGGCACAAGGAATCAGCCCCAGCATTTT
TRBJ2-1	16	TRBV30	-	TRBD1	CAWRPGQGGSYNEQFF	TGTGCCTGGAGACCAGGACAGGGGGGCTCCTACAATGAGCAGTTCTTC
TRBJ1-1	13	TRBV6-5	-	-	CASSYPGGAEAFF	TGTGCCAGCAGTTACCCGGGGGGGGCTGAAGCTTTCTTT
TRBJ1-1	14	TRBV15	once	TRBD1	CATSSRDRSTEAFF	TGTGCCACCAGCAGCAGGGACAGGTCGACTGAAGCTTTCTTT
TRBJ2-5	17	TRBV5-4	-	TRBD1	CASSLAGGRGPQETQYF	TGTGCCAGCAGCTTGGCCGGGGGCAGGGGGCCCCAAGAGACCCAGTACTTC
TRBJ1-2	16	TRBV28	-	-	CASNLGVGGGDYGYTF	TGTGCCAGCAACTTGGGAGTGGGGGGTGGTGACTATGGCTACACCTTC
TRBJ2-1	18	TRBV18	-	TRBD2	CASSPTYSGSGSYNEQFF	TGTGCCAGCTCACCAACCTATAGCGGGAGCGGGTCCTACAATGAGCAGTTCTTC
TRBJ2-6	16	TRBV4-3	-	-	CASSQVGLAGANVLTF	TGCGCCAGCAGCCAAGTCGGGTTAGCCGGGGCCAACGTCCTGACTTTC
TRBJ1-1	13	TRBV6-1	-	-	CASSESGGTEAFF	TGTGCCAGCAGTGAATCCGGGGGCACTGAAGCTTTCTTT
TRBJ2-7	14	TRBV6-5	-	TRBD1	CASSSTTGGYEQYF	TGTGCCAGCAGTTCCACCACAGGGGGCTACGAGCAGTACTTC
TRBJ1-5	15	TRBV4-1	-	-	CASSQDGRSNQPQHF	TGCGCCAGCAGCCAAGATGGCCGAAGCAATCAGCCCCAGCATTTT
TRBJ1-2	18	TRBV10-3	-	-	CAISDGIWAPRGYYGYTF	TGTGCCATCAGTGATGGTATCTGGGCCCCTCGGGGGTACTATGGCTACACCTTC
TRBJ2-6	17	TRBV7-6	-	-	CASSGGAGFSGANVLTF	TGTGCCAGCAGCGGTGGGGCGGGGTTCTCTGGGGCCAACGTCCTGACTTTC
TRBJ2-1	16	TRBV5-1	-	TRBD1	CASSLIGTGDWHEQFF	TGCGCCAGCAGCTTGATTGGGACAGGGGATTGGCATGAGCAGTTCTTC
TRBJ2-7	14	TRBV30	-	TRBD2	CAWGLAGVFYEQYF	TGTGCCTGGGGACTAGCGGGAGTTTTCTACGAGCAGTACTTC
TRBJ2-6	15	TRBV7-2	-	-	CASSLLATGANVLTF	TGTGCCAGCAGCCTACTAGCCACTGGGGCCAACGTCCTGACTTTC
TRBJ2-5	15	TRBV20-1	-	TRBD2	CSASRLAGGAETQYF	TGCAGTGCTAGTCGGCTAGCGGGAGGGGCAGAGACCCAGTACTTC
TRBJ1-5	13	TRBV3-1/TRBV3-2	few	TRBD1	CASSPDRVQPQHF	TGTGCCAGCAGCCCCGACAGGGTCCAGCCCCAGCATTTT
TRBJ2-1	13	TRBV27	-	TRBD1	CASSPRTGREQFF	TGTGCCAGCAGTCCCCGGACAGGCCGGGAGCAGTTCTTC